Described below is a single T cell receptor (beta chain) sequence and its context. This clonotype has ten or more counts. This clone's antigen is unknown. Nothing much larger sits one base from this clone, and base qualities are not available. These data come from a study of CD8+CD57+ T cells in acquired aplastic anemia (dated by TCRdb to the late 2010s). Study-wide context: DNA extracted from sorted CD4+ and CD8+ cells had a mean of 3.2 ug, with a range of about 0.18 to 27.4 ug. CD8+CD57+ expansion was defined as a frequency above the mean frequency observed in healthy subjects. Summary of the overall study and its limitations: Patients and healthy controls showed no significant difference in CD8+ Simpson's diversity (P=0.060). About 28 CD8+ CDR3 sequences were found in both patients and controls but appeared to be highly expressed in patients and within the immunodominant clones of the patients.

The germline V gene yields SGHDT for CDR1 and YYEEEE for CDR2. Between the V and J ends, shortened by 1 base and 2 bases respectively, the junction contains 8 bases. The CDR3, cysteine through phenylalanine, is 14 amino acids long. Just the 42-base CDR3 DNA is kept, in frame starting at base 1. Profiling of TCR beta VDJ combinations and CDR3 sequences used genomic DNA as the template. TCR repertoire sequencing was run on an Illumina HiSeq 2000. The authors' pipeline ran thus. Repertoire assessment relied on Simpson's diversity index, CDR3 size and DJ length profiles, and TRBV/TRBJ rearrangement plots. The most abundant DNA sequence in the deep sequencing data was taken as the immunodominant clone. CDR3 amino acid sequences were screened for sharing across subjects and were compared with published repertoires and the VDJdb database. The public sequencing data were trimmed at Q25 with fastp and processed into clonotypes with MiXCR by TCRdb, which kept only in-frame beta chains. Rows merge per CDR3 protein into single entries with the most common DNA and genes. The V and J calls shown here were made by TCRdb, not taken from the authors' results. The sample has 160,000 or so distinct CDR3 sequences on record, about half of them singletons. The top ten clones comprise around 3.2% of the sample.

Expansion of CD8+CD57+ cells had been shown by flow cytometry in the patients chosen for sequencing. Severe acquired aplastic anemia was diagnosed in all patients according to International Study of Aplastic Anemia and Agranulocytosis and Camitta criteria. At the time blood was sampled, none of the patients had received any therapy. The study deep-sequenced TCR repertoires of sorted CD4+ and CD8+ blood T cells from severe aplastic anemia patients and healthy subjects. In the USA, patient enrollment took place under clinicaltrials.gov protocols 00001620, 01623167, 00001397, 00071045, 00081523 and 00961064. Ficoll-Paque density gradient centrifugation was used to isolate peripheral blood mononuclear cells. Before DNA was extracted, CD4+ and CD8+ T cells were sorted using either FACS or magnetic beads.

The sequencing sample was made of sorted CD4+, CD8+, or CD8+CD57+ T cells (not recorded which) from PBMCs. The V and J segments used are TRBV5-6 and TRBJ2-3, with the D gene not clear enough to name. This TCR derives from a human donor with aplastic anemia. The CDR3 has the sequence CASSLNAYTDTQYF. The sequenced DNA: TGTGCCAGCAGCTTGAACGCCTACACAGATACGCAGTATTTT.